This T cell receptor beta chain is drawn from a study of T cells in Graves' hyperthyroidism and ophthalmopathy. This clonotype was detected ten times or more. RNA transcripts gave rise to amplified TCR beta CDR3 regions. During a first-round RT-PCR of the TCR CDR3, the HTBI primer set was used. TCRdb fed the multiplex PCR reads into MiXCR, producing one record per CDR3 protein. This table has 300,000 to 450,000 distinct CDR3 sequences, just under 25% appearing once. The germline CDR1 and CDR2 sequences are MNHEY and SMNVEV (reference sequence). The CDR3 sequence is 15 residues long. The V gene lost 5 bases and the J gene lost 5 bases, with 18 bases spanning the gap.

The sample consisted of blood. This chain uses TRBV27 with TRBJ2-5; tentative D call: TRBD1 (6 bases). The source is a middle-aged man with Graves' hyperthyroidism. The CDR3 sequence is CASSRLTGMRETQYF. The DNA for the CDR3 is TGTGCCAGCAGTCGCCTAACAGGGATGAGGGAGACCCAGTACTTC.